Listed below are T cell receptor beta chains from one sample, sequenced in a study of blood T cell repertoires in COVID-19. The data were produced by immunoSEQ multiplex PCR, yet TCRdb's version contains in-frame clones alone and is incomplete. The sample includes over 250,000 clones, just under 90% of them seen just once. The sample was PBMCs or T cells enriched from blood (not recorded which). Every receptor here comes from a woman aged 55 to 70 who had recovered from COVID-19. Both conserved end residues are part of each CDR3. The D gene is left open where the match is weak. Clone sizes are given selectively: once, few, many, or a class where the clone is expanded.

D	size	J	V	CDR3	DNA
TRBD2	.	TRBJ2-1	TRBV28	CASSPGLAGHNEQFF	TGTGCCAGCAGTCCGGGACTAGCGGGTCACAATGAGCAGTTCTTC
TRBD1	.	TRBJ1-4	TRBV27	CASSSSGQGRGGEKLFF	TGTGCCAGCAGTTCCTCGGGACAGGGTCGTGGTGGAGAAAAACTGTTTTTT
TRBD2	.	TRBJ2-1	TRBV29-1	CSGGLAGEPYNEQFF	TGCAGCGGGGGACTAGCGGGAGAACCCTACAATGAGCAGTTCTTC
.	.	TRBJ2-4	TRBV9	CASSSADSNIQYF	TGTGCCAGCAGCTCTGCGGACTCAAACATTCAGTACTTC
.	.	TRBJ1-5	TRBV6-2/TRBV6-3	CASSSLDNISNQPQHF	TGTGCCAGCAGTTCACTGGACAACATTTCCAATCAGCCCCAGCATTTT
TRBD2	.	TRBJ2-2	TRBV5-4	CASSMKREANTGELFF	TGTGCCAGCAGCATGAAGCGGGAGGCGAACACCGGGGAGCTGTTTTTT
.	.	TRBJ1-1	TRBV29-1	CSVSYRVNTEAFF	TGCAGCGTTAGCTACAGGGTAAACACTGAAGCTTTCTTT
.	.	TRBJ2-7	TRBV6-5	CASRVREEQYF	TGTGCCAGCAGAGTCAGGGAAGAGCAGTACTTC
.	.	TRBJ1-6	TRBV10-2	CASSDQGTSPLHF	TGCGCCAGCAGTGACCAGGGGACTTCACCCCTCCACTTT
.	.	TRBJ2-1	TRBV7-9	CASRHLTNMGQFF	TGTGCCAGCAGGCACCTGACTAACATGGGGCAGTTCTTC
.	.	TRBJ1-4	TRBV5-4	CASSSGGSTNEKLFF	TGTGCCAGCAGCTCTGGGGGCTCAACTAATGAAAAACTGTTTTTT
TRBD2	.	TRBJ2-1	TRBV6-2/TRBV6-3	CASSYSVKRGRYVRGYNEQFF	TGTGCCAGCAGTTACTCGGTTAAGCGGGGGAGGTACGTACGGGGGTACAATGAGCAGTTCTTC
.	.	TRBJ1-3	TRBV28	CATGGGAGNTIYF	TGTGCCACCGGAGGAGGGGCTGGAAACACCATATATTTT
.	.	TRBJ1-3	TRBV15	CATSRPGEGSSGNTIYF	TGTGCCACCAGCAGACCGGGGGAGGGGAGCTCTGGAAACACCATATATTTT
TRBD2	.	TRBJ2-7	TRBV3-1/TRBV3-2	CASSRGLAGEYEQYF	TGTGCCAGCAGCCGGGGACTAGCGGGAGAGTACGAGCAGTACTTC
TRBD1	once	TRBJ1-5	TRBV5-5	CASSSGQGDQPQHF	TGTGCCAGCAGTTCCGGACAGGGAGATCAGCCCCAGCATTTT
TRBD2	.	TRBJ2-5	TRBV28	CASTPRLLAGTETQYF	TGTGCCAGCACCCCCCGGTTACTAGCGGGTACAGAGACCCAGTACTTC
.	.	TRBJ2-5	TRBV24-1	CATSEADSLETQYF	TGTGCCACCAGTGAAGCTGACAGCTTGGAGACCCAGTACTTC
.	few	TRBJ2-7	TRBV6-5	CASRTGGVFYEQYF	TGTGCCAGCAGAACAGGGGGGGTTTTCTACGAGCAGTACTTC
TRBD1	few	TRBJ1-5	TRBV5-1	CASSLEGQINQPQHF	TGCGCCAGCAGCTTGGAGGGACAGATCAATCAGCCCCAGCATTTT
TRBD2	.	TRBJ2-4	TRBV28	CASSPQAGALAKNIQYF	TGTGCCAGCAGCCCTCAAGCGGGAGCACTAGCCAAAAACATTCAGTACTTC
.	.	TRBJ1-5	TRBV28	CASSFFRDSNQPQHF	TGTGCCAGCAGTTTCTTTAGAGATAGCAATCAGCCCCAGCATTTT
.	few	TRBJ1-4	TRBV6-5	CASSYSNQGREKLFF	TGTGCCAGCAGTTACTCGAATCAGGGTCGGGAAAAACTGTTTTTT
.	.	TRBJ2-7	TRBV5-1	CASSPTGVNYEQYF	TGCGCCAGCAGCCCTACGGGGGTGAACTACGAGCAGTACTTC
.	.	TRBJ1-5	TRBV19	CATSDSEQPQHF	TGTGCCACCTCAGATAGCGAGCAGCCCCAGCATTTT
TRBD1	once	TRBJ1-2	TRBV7-2	CASSLRGLGYGYTF	TGTGCCAGCAGCTTGAGGGGGCTGGGGTATGGCTACACCTTC
.	.	TRBJ1-1	TRBV7-9	CASSFSGDTEAFF	TGTGCCAGCAGCTTTTCCGGGGACACTGAAGCTTTCTTT
TRBD1	.	TRBJ1-2	TRBV19	CASSMGQGIYTF	TGTGCCAGTAGTATGGGACAGGGGATCTACACCTTC
.	.	TRBJ2-3	TRBV10-1	CASSSNRARTDTQYF	TGCGCCAGCAGCAGTAACAGGGCTAGGACAGATACGCAGTATTTT
.	few	TRBJ2-7	TRBV19	CASAPMVRASYEQYF	TGTGCCAGTGCCCCAATGGTGCGGGCCTCCTACGAGCAGTACTTC
TRBD1	many	TRBJ1-4	TRBV5-1	CASSLVQGAGEKLFF	TGCGCCAGCAGCTTGGTCCAGGGGGCGGGTGAAAAACTGTTTTTT
TRBD1	.	TRBJ1-4	TRBV18	CASSGQARDNEKLFF	TGTGCCAGCTCAGGACAGGCCCGGGATAATGAAAAACTGTTTTTT
TRBD2	.	TRBJ2-7	TRBV5-3	CARSFRTSGSIGYEQYF	TGTGCCAGAAGCTTCAGGACTAGCGGGAGTATCGGGTACGAGCAGTACTTC
TRBD1	once	TRBJ1-4	TRBV7-9	CASSAGTGREKLFF	TGTGCCAGCAGCGCCGGGACAGGACGTGAAAAACTGTTTTTT
.	.	TRBJ1-2	TRBV7-3	CASSPSGGNYGYTF	TGTGCCAGCAGTCCCTCGGGGGGAAACTATGGCTACACCTTC